This is a list of T cell receptor beta chains from one sample in a study of T cell repertoires in cytomegalovirus infection. Antigens for these TCRs are unknown. TCRdb independently ran MiXCR on the reads; one entry per CDR3 protein. The data hold around 710,000 distinct CDR3 sequences, with just under 30% observed a single time. Sequencing used cultured CD8+ T cells from PBMCs, obtained from culture after CMV antigen stimulation. The source of these receptors is a human donor in good health (CMV status not recorded). Some clones in this sample may be carry-over from other donors' samples. Each CDR3 is given with its conserved first and last residue. Only some rows state a clone size, as once, few, many or a class for expanded clones.

clone size: NA; V gene: TRBV11-1; CDR3 protein: CASSELAGNTYEQYF
clone size: NA; V gene: TRBV29-1; CDR3 protein: CSVGQGDNQPQHF
clone size: NA; V gene: TRBV20-1; CDR3 protein: CSATGPFGEQYF
clone size: few; V gene: TRBV19; CDR3 protein: CASRRGWGGDSTDTQYF
clone size: few; V gene: TRBV7-9; CDR3 protein: CASSSGTGHYNEQFF
clone size: many; V gene: TRBV10-3; CDR3 protein: CAISRDSFGDTEAFF
clone size: NA; V gene: TRBV27; CDR3 protein: CASSQGLAYGYTF
clone size: many; V gene: TRBV7-2; CDR3 protein: CASSSSGGIHNEQFF
clone size: NA; V gene: TRBV9; CDR3 protein: CASSAITEAFF
clone size: NA; V gene: TRBV11-1; CDR3 protein: CASSSRAGGGPPHEQFF
clone size: NA; V gene: TRBV4-1; CDR3 protein: CASSQGVRDTEAFF
clone size: NA; V gene: TRBV29-1; CDR3 protein: CSVETGTFYGYTF
clone size: once; V gene: TRBV27; CDR3 protein: CATSLAGGLAEQYF